A single sample is the source of the 29 T cell receptor beta chains below, sequenced in a study of identical twins. One entry per CDR3 protein results from TCRdb running MiXCR on the 5' RACE reads. This sample yields under 300,000 distinct CDR3 sequences, of which over 9.5% are seen a single time; about 4.1% belongs to the top ten. The sample also formed part of further work on yellow fever vaccine responses in identical twins.

Sequencing was carried out using memory (CD45RO+) T cells sorted from blood. Source of these receptors: a woman aged 18-30 years in good health.

This clonotype was counted at least ten times. The chain uses TRBV18 and TRBJ2-3; no firm D call. The CDR3 totals 12 residues. Germline V gene sequence: CDR1 KGHSH, CDR2 LQKENI. V lost 1 base and J lost 4, with 3 bases in between. The CDR3 here is CASSPLPDTQYF. CDR3 in DNA: TGTGCCAGCTCACCACTTCCAGATACGCAGTATTTT.

The CDR3 loop is CASSEWDEAFF. In DNA, the CDR3 is TGTGCCAGCAGTGAATGGGATGAAGCTTTCTTT. The chain joins TRBV25-1 to TRBJ1-1; D remains ambiguous. The CDR3 covers 11 residues. Trimming pared 1 base from V and 7 bases from J, leaving 4 bases between. The germline V gene has CDR1 MGHDK and CDR2 SYGVNS.

For the CDR3, the DNA is TGTGCCAGCAGCTCGCCGGGACAGGATAGATCCTACGAGCAGTACTTC. This sequence encodes CASSSPGQDRSYEQYF. The rearrangement uses TRBV7-9 and TRBJ2-7; 8 bases are shared with TRBD1. With 4 bases clipped from V and 1 base from J, the junction kept 9 bases outside the gene matches. The CDR3 sequence is 16 residues long. Germline CDR1 is SEHNR and CDR2 is FQNEAQ (reference sequence).

This clonotype was observed at least ten times. This chain uses TRBV5-1 with TRBJ2-2; D unresolved. Germline CDR1 SGHRS, CDR2 YFSETQ. The CDR3 is made up of 16 amino acids. V lost 3 bases and J lost 0, with 12 bases in between. Written as DNA, the CDR3 is TGCGCCAGCAGCTCTCTGATACTCGCGAACACCGGGGAGCTGTTTTTT. Translating gives CASSSLILANTGELFF.

The chain combines TRBV20-1 with TRBJ2-2, with TRBD1 identical over 8 bases. The V gene's germline CDR1 is DFQATT and CDR2 SNEGSKA (reference sequence). There are 14 residues in the CDR3. V lost 8 bases to trimming and J lost 1 base; unmatched junction nucleotides: 6. The CDR3 DNA is TGCAGTTCATCCGGGACAGGGAACACCGGGGAGCTGTTTTTT. Its protein product is CSSSGTGNTGELFF.

The V call is TRBV7-2, the J call TRBJ2-3; unclear D gene. The CDR3 sequence is 16 residues long. Trimming took off 5 bases at V and 4 bases at J, with 19 bases between the two ends. Germline-derived CDR1 and CDR2 are SGHTA and FQGNSA. CDR3 sequence: CASSTFVSALSDTQYF. CDR3 in DNA: TGTGCCAGCAGCACCTTTGTGTCGGCTCTTTCAGATACGCAGTATTTT.

This clonotype was counted between two and nine times. This rearrangement joins TRBV6-2 or TRBV6-3 to TRBJ2-7, with 7 bases identical to TRBD1. Germline V lookup: CDR1 MNHEY, CDR2 SVGEGT. V trimming: 7 bases; J trimming: 6 bases; junction bases outside the gene matches: 6. The length of the CDR3 is 12 residues. The CDR3 nucleotides read TGTGCCAGCACCAGAACAGGGGTCGAGCAGTACTTC. Translating it yields CASTRTGVEQYF.

The table lists this clonotype with a few counts. The chain combines TRBV20-1 with TRBJ2-2; TRBD2 matches at 11 bases. The V gene end was trimmed by 3 bases and the J gene end by 7 bases; junction bases not matched to a gene: 10. The CDR3 has 16 amino acids. Germline V lookup: CDR1 DFQATT, CDR2 SNEGSKA (reference sequence). The CDR3 here is CSASDSGRAYGGELFF. CDR3 nucleotide sequence: TGCAGTGCTAGCGATAGCGGGAGGGCCTACGGCGGGGAGCTGTTTTTT.

The V gene is TRBV2, the J gene TRBJ2-4; D uncertain. This CDR3 has 11 residues. Per the germline V gene, CDR1 is SNHLY and CDR2 is FYNNEI. Deletions cut 7 bases from V and 3 bases from J, with 4 bases between. CDR3 sequence: CASNGKNIQYF. The CDR3 nucleotides are TGTGCCAGCAATGGCAAAAACATTCAGTACTTC.

The chain carries TRBV7-9 and TRBJ2-5, with D tentatively TRBD2 (7 bases). The V and J ends lost 4 bases and 5 bases respectively, with 20 bases between them. The CDR3 consists of 16 residues. In germline, CDR1 is SEHNR, CDR2 FQNEAQ (reference sequence). CDR3 in DNA: TGTGCCAGCAGCTCCGAGGGGGGGTTCTCTTCGGAGACCCAGTACTTC. It specifies CASSSEGGFSSETQYF.

The chain uses TRBV30 and TRBJ2-1, with D hard to call. The CDR3 is 14 amino acids. The V gene lost 7 bases and the J gene lost 5 bases, with 18 bases spanning the gap. CDR1 and CDR2 (germline): GTSNPN, SVGIG (reference sequence). The CDR3 sequence is CASTPTIGHNEQFF. CDR3 in DNA: TGTGCCTCCACCCCTACAATAGGGCACAATGAGCAGTTCTTC.

The chain joins TRBV7-8 to TRBJ2-5; 7 nucleotides align to TRBD1. The V gene's germline CDR1 is SGHVS and CDR2 FQNEAQ. V shed 0 bases, J shed 6 bases, and the junction held 10 bases outside the gene matches. The CDR3 sequence is 16 residues long. The CDR3 is CASSLAGAGGMKTQYF. CDR3 nucleotides: TGTGCCAGCAGCTTAGCAGGGGCAGGGGGTATGAAGACCCAGTACTTC. The full variable domain, in which reference TRBV7-8 and TRBJ2-5 provide the parts outside the CDR3, is GAGVSQSPRYKVAKRGQDVALRCDPISGHVSLFWYQQALGQGPEFLTYFQNEAQLDKSGLPSDRFFAERPEGSVSTLKIQRTQQEDSAVYLCASSLAGAGGMKTQYFGPGTRLLVL.

This sequence joins TRBV7-6 and TRBJ2-1; 7 positions match TRBD2. Looked up from germline, CDR1 is SGHVS and CDR2 is FNYEAQ. The J segment lost 6 bases and the V segment lost 5 bases, leaving 10 bases of the junction unmatched. The CDR3 runs 15 residues. CDR3 in DNA: TGTGCCAGCAGCCCCCGAGGGGAGGGAGTCAATGAGCAGTTCTTC. Its translation is CASSPRGEGVNEQFF.

This clonotype came up many times. V is TRBV15 and J is TRBJ2-1, with a weak D call TRBD1 (6 bases). Trimming removed 0 bases from V and 3 bases from J, with 12 bases in between. Germline V CDR1 and CDR2: LNHNV, YYDKDF (reference sequence). The CDR3 length is 16 residues. The CDR3 bases are TGTGCCACCAGCAGAGACCCAGGGGCTGACTACAATGAGCAGTTCTTC. It is translated as CATSRDPGADYNEQFF.

V is TRBV7-2 and J is TRBJ2-5, with TRBD1 matching 9 bases. This CDR3 region has 15 residues. Trimming removed 5 bases from V and 4 bases from J; junction bases left unmatched: 8. CDR1 is SGHTA, CDR2 FQGNSA, per germline. The CDR3 region is CASSRTQGALETQYF. Written as DNA, the CDR3 is TGTGCCAGCAGCCGGACACAGGGGGCGTTAGAGACCCAGTACTTC.

The DNA of the CDR3 is TGTGCCAGCAGTGAAATCACAAAACAGGATGAGCAGTTCTTC. Protein product: CASSEITKQDEQFF. This chain links TRBV6-1 with TRBJ2-1, with a tentative D call TRBD1 (5 bases). The CDR3 covers 14 residues. Germline V gene lookup returns CDR1 MNHNS and CDR2 SASEGT. V was trimmed by 2 bases and J by 8 bases, leaving 13 bases between them.

This chain joins TRBV7-2 and TRBJ2-5; D call uncertain. The CDR3 sequence is 14 residues long. Trimming left V 2 bases short and J 0 bases short, with 7 bases between. CDR1 is SGHTA and CDR2 is FQGNSA in the germline V gene. CDR3 nucleotide sequence: TGTGCCAGCAGCTTATCAGTGTACCAAGAGACCCAGTACTTC. Translating gives CASSLSVYQETQYF.

The V gene is TRBV5-6, the J gene TRBJ2-5, with 7 bases identical to TRBD1. Germline CDR1 is SGHDT and CDR2 is YYEEEE. The CDR3 has 15 amino acids. J gave up 1 base and V 5 bases, and 8 bases lay outside the gene matches. This CDR3 reads CASRRYRGLQETQYF. DNA for the CDR3: TGTGCCAGCAGACGATACAGGGGCCTCCAAGAGACCCAGTACTTC.

V is TRBV5-1 and J is TRBJ2-2; possible D gene TRBD2, 5 bases. Germline V lookup: CDR1 SGHRS, CDR2 YFSETQ. This CDR3 comprises 15 residues. Trimming took off 7 bases at V and 0 bases at J, with 13 bases between the two ends. The CDR3 DNA sequence: TGCGCCAGCGAGGCGGCGGGTTCGAACACCGGGGAGCTGTTTTTT. Encoded protein: CASEAAGSNTGELFF.

The rearrangement links TRBV12-3 or TRBV12-4 to TRBJ2-2; TRBD1 might be the D (6 bases). The CDR3 consists of 16 residues. Trimming took off 7 bases at V and 6 bases at J, with 21 bases between the two ends. The CDR3 DNA sequence: TGTGCCAGCACCCCCTTGGGGGTGGGGGCTGCCGGGGAGCTGTTTTTT. Translation gives CASTPLGVGAAGELFF.

The chain employs TRBV18 and TRBJ2-7; D gene unclear. V lost 0 bases, J lost 0 bases, and 6 bases lay in between. The CDR3 contains 14 residues. Germline V CDR1 and CDR2: KGHSH, LQKENI. The chain's CDR3 is CASSPPSSSYEQYF. In DNA form, the CDR3 reads TGTGCCAGCTCACCACCGTCCAGCTCCTACGAGCAGTACTTC.

V gene TRBV7-2 combines with J gene TRBJ2-7; TRBD1 matches 9 bases. In germline, CDR1 is SGHTA, CDR2 FQGNSA. The V segment lost 7 bases and the J segment 2 bases; nucleotides outside the gene matches: 6. CDR3 length: 14 residues. CDR3 protein: CASIPGQGPYEQYF. CDR3 coding DNA: TGTGCCAGCATCCCGGGACAGGGTCCCTACGAGCAGTACTTC.

This clonotype was seen at least ten times. The V and J genes are TRBV12-3 or TRBV12-4 and TRBJ1-1; D not resolved. The CDR3 runs 12 residues. Between the trimmed V and J ends, which lost 8 bases and 6 bases, there was a span of 13 bases. In DNA, the CDR3 is TGTGCCAGCGGAAAATTGGCGGCTGAAGCTTTCTTT. Its protein product is CASGKLAAEAFF.

Turning to this clonotype: At one of its ends the junction is not consistent with the germline gene, which may arise from a read error. Written as DNA, the CDR3 is TGCTGTGCTTCAGACAGGGTTCAGGTCCTTAACTACAATGAGCAGTTCTTC. Its protein is CCASDRVQVLNYNEQFF. This rearrangement joins TRBV20-1 to TRBJ2-1, with 7 bases lining up with TRBD1. The CDR3 spans 17 residues. Germline V lookup: CDR1 DFQATT, CDR2 SNEGSKA (reference sequence).

This clonotype has a handful of counts. The CDR3 reads CASSEEGFGELFF. As DNA, the CDR3 is TGTGCCAGCAGTGAGGAGGGTTTCGGGGAGCTGTTTTTT. The rearrangement uses TRBV2 and TRBJ2-2; weak D call: TRBD2 (6 bases). CDR1 is SNHLY and CDR2 is FYNNEI in the germline V gene. V lost 3 bases, J lost 7 bases, and 9 bases lay in between. The CDR3 sequence is 13 residues long. The full variable domain, its missing parts supplied by reference TRBV2 and TRBJ2-2, is EPEVTQTPSHQVTQMGQEVILRCVPISNHLYFYWYRQILGQKVEFLVSFYNNEISEKSEIFDDQFSVERPDGSNFTLKIRSTKLEDSAMYFCASSEEGFGELFFGEGSRLTVL.

The V and J genes are TRBV20-1 and TRBJ2-2; 9 bases agree with TRBD2. Germline-derived CDR1 and CDR2 are DFQATT and SNEGSKA (reference sequence). The CDR3 covers 18 residues. With V trimmed by 1 base and J by 4 bases, 13 bases remained unmatched. CDR3: CSARGMGGRAGGTGELFF. In nucleotides, the CDR3 is TGCAGTGCTAGAGGGATGGGCGGGAGAGCGGGGGGCACCGGGGAGCTGTTTTTT.

This clonotype was observed a few times. The V and J genes are TRBV6-1 and TRBJ2-4, with 7 bases lining up with TRBD1. The junction had 4 bases not matched to a gene; V was cut back by 3 bases and J by 2 bases. The CDR3 covers 15 residues. Germline lookup yields CDR1 MNHNS and CDR2 SASEGT. The CDR3 bases are TGTGCCAGCAGTGAGAACAGGGGAACCAAAAACATTCAGTACTTC. Its protein product is CASSENRGTKNIQYF.

The sample holds a few counts of this clonotype. The chain carries TRBV18 and TRBJ2-5; D ambiguous. V was cut by 0 bases and J by 5 bases, with 13 bases left in between. The CDR3 is made up of 15 amino acids. CDR1 KGHSH and CDR2 LQKENI come from the germline V gene. CDR3: CASSPPSRLGETQYF. For the CDR3, the DNA is TGTGCCAGCTCACCACCCTCTCGACTCGGGGAGACCCAGTACTTC.

This clonotype turned up a few times. The V call is TRBV4-2, the J call TRBJ1-5; the D gene is possibly TRBD1 (5 bases). There are 15 residues in the CDR3. The germline V and J ends were trimmed by 1 base and 3 bases, with 10 bases remaining between them. Looked up from germline, CDR1 is LGHNA and CDR2 is YNFKEQ. Here the CDR3 reads CASSQVAGTNQPQHF. CDR3 nucleotides: TGTGCCAGCAGCCAAGTCGCAGGGACCAATCAGCCCCAGCATTTT.